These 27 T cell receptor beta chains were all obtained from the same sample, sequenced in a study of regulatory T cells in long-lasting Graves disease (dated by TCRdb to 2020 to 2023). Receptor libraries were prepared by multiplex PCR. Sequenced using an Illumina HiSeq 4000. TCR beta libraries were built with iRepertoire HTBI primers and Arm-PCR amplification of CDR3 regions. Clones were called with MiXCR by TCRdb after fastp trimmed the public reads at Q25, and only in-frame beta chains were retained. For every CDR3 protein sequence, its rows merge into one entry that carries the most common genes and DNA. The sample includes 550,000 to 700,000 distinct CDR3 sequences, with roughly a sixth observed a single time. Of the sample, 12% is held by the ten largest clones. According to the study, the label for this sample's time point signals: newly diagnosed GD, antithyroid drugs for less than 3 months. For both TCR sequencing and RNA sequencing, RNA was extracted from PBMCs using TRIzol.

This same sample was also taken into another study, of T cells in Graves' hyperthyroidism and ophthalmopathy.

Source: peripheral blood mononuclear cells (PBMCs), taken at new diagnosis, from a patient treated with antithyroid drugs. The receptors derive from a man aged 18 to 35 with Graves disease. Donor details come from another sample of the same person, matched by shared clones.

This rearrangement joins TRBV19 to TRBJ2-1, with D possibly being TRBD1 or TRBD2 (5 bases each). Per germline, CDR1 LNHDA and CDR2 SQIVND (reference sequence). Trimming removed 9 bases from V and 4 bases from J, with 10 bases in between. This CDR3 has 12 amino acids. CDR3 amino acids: CASRDGYNEQFF. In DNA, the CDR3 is TGTGCCAGCCGGGACGGATACAATGAGCAGTTCTTC.

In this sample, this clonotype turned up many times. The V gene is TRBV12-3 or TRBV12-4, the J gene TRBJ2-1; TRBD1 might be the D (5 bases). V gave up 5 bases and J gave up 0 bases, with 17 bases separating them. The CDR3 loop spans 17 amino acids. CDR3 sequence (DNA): TGTGCCAGCAGTCCTAGGGGCGGCCTTAGCTCCTACAATGAGCAGTTCTTC. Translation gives CASSPRGGLSSYNEQFF.

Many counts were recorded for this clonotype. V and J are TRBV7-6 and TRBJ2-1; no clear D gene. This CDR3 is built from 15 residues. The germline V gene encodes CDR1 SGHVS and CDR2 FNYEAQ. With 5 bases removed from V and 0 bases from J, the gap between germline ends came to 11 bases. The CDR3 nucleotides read TGTGCCAGCAGCGAACGACACGGCTCCTACAATGAGCAGTTCTTC. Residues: CASSERHGSYNEQFF.

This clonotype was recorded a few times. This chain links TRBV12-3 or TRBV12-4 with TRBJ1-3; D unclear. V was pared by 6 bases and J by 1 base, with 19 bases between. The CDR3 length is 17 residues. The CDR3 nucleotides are TGTGCCAGCAGGCCGGGAGTGACGACGAATTCTGGAAACACCATATATTTT. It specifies CASRPGVTTNSGNTIYF.

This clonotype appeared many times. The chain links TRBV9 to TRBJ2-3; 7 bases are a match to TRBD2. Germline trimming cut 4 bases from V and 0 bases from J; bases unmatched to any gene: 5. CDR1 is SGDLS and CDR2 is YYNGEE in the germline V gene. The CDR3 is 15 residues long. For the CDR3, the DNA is TGTGCCAGCAGCACGAGCGGGGCTAGCACAGATACGCAGTATTTT. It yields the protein CASSTSGASTDTQYF.

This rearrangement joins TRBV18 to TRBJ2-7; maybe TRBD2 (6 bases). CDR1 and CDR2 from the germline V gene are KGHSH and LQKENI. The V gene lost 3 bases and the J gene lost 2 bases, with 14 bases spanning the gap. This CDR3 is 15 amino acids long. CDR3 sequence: CASSPPGLQAYEQYF. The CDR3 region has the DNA TGTGCCAGCTCACCTCCGGGACTGCAGGCCTACGAGCAGTACTTC.

CDR3 region: CSAQLLDSLADVYEQYF. In nucleotides, the CDR3 is TGCAGTGCCCAACTCCTCGACTCGCTAGCGGATGTATACGAGCAGTACTTC. This chain uses TRBV20-1 with TRBJ2-7, with 7 nucleotides matching TRBD2. The CDR3 extends over 17 amino acids. In germline, CDR1 is DFQATT, CDR2 SNEGSKA (reference sequence). Trimming cost V 6 bases and J 4 bases; bases outside gene matches: 21.

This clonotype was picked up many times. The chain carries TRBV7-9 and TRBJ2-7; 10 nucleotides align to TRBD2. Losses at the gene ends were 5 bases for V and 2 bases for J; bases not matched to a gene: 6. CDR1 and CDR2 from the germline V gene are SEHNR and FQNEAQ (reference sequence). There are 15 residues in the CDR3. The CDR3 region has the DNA TGTGCCAGCAGCCGCAGGACTAGCGGCACCTACGAGCAGTACTTC. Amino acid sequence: CASSRRTSGTYEQYF.

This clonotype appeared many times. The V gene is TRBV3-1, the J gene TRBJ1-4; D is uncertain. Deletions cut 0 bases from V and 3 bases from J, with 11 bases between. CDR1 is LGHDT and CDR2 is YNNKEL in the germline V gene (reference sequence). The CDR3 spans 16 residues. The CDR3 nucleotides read TGTGCCAGCAGCCAAGATCTCGGTGGGGCTAATGAAAAACTGTTTTTT. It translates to CASSQDLGGANEKLFF.

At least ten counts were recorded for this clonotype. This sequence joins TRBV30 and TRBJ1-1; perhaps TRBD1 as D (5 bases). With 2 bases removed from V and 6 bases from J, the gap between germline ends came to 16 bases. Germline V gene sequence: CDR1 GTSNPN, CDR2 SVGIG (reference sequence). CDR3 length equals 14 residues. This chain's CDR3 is CAWSLNLGGAEAFF. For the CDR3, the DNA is TGTGCCTGGAGTTTGAATCTGGGGGGAGCTGAAGCTTTCTTT.

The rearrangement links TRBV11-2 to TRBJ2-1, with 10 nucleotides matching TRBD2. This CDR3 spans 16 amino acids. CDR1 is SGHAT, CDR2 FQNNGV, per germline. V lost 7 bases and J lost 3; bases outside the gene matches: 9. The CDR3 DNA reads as TGTGCCAGCACCAACGGACTAGCGGAACTCTACAATGAGCAGTTCTTC. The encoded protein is CASTNGLAELYNEQFF.

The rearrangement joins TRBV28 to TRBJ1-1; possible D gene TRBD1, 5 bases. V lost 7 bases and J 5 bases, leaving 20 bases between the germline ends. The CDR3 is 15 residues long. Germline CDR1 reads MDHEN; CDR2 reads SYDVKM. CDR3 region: CASNPLPGRWTEAFF. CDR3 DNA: TGTGCCAGCAACCCCCTTCCAGGGAGGTGGACTGAAGCTTTCTTT.

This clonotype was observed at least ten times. The CDR3 DNA reads as TGTGCCTGGACACCGGGACAGGGGCAATGGGGCTACACCTTC. Protein: CAWTPGQGQWGYTF. The rearrangement uses TRBV30 and TRBJ1-2; 10 bases line up with TRBD1. CDR1 is GTSNPN, CDR2 SVGIG, per germline (reference sequence). V dropped 4 bases and J dropped 8; count of bases not matched to a gene: 10. The CDR3 sequence is 14 residues long.

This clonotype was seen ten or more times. The CDR3 region is CASTLFGTGGIGYGYTF. The CDR3 DNA is TGTGCCAGCACCCTCTTCGGGACAGGGGGAATTGGCTATGGCTACACCTTC. This chain uses TRBV11-2 with TRBJ1-2; the match to TRBD1 covers 11 bases. The CDR3 covers 17 residues. Germline V lookup: CDR1 SGHAT, CDR2 FQNNGV. The trim removed 7 bases at V and 4 bases at J, leaving 14 bases unmatched.

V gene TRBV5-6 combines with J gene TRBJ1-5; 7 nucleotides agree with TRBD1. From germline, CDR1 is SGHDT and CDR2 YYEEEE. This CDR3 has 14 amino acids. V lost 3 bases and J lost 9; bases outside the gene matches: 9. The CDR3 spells CASSWGQTSSPQHF. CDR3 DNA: TGTGCCAGCAGCTGGGGACAGACATCATCGCCCCAGCATTTT. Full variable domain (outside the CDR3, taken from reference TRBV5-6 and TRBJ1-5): DAGVTQSPTHLIKTRGQQVTLRCSPKSGHDTVSWYQQALGQGPQFIFQYYEEEERQRGNFPDRFSGHQFPNYSSELNVNALLLGDSALYLCASSWGQTSSPQHFGDGTRLSIL.

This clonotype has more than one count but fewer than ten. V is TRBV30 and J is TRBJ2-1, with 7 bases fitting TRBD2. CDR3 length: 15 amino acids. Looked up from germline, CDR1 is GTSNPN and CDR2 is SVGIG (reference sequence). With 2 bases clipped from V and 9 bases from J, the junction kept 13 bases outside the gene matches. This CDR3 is CAWSKGRRELGEQFF. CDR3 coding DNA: TGTGCCTGGAGTAAGGGGAGGCGGGAGCTCGGTGAGCAGTTCTTC.

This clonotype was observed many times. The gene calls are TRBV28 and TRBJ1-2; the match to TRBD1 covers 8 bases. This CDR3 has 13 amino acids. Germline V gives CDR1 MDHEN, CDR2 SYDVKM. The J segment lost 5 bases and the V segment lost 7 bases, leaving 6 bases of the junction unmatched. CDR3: CASKTGDLYGYTF. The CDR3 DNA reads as TGTGCCAGCAAGACAGGGGACCTTTATGGCTACACCTTC.

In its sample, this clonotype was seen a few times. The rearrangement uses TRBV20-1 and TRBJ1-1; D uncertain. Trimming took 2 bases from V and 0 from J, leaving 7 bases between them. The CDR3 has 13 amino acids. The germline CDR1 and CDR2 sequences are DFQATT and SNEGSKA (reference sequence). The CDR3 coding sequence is TGCAGTGCTAGACACCCCATGAACACTGAAGCTTTCTTT. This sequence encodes CSARHPMNTEAFF.

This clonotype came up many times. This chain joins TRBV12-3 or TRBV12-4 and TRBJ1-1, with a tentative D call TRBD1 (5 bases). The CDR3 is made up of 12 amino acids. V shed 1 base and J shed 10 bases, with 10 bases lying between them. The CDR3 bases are TGTGCCAGCAGTTTAGGGGGACGAATAGCTTTCTTT. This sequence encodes CASSLGGRIAFF.

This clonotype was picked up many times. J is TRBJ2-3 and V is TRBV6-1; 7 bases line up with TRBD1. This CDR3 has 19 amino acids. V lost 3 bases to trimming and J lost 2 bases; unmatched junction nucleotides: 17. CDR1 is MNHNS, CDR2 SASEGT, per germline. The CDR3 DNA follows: TGTGCCAGCAGTGAGCGGAAAGGGGGCCCGACGAGCCTCACAGATACGCAGTATTTT. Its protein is CASSERKGGPTSLTDTQYF.

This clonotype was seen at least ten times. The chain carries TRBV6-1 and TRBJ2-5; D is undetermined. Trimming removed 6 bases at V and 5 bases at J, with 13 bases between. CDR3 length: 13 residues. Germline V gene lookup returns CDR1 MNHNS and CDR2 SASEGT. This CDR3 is CASRPSGQETQYF. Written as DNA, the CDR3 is TGTGCCAGCAGACCGAGTGGGCAGGAGACCCAGTACTTC.

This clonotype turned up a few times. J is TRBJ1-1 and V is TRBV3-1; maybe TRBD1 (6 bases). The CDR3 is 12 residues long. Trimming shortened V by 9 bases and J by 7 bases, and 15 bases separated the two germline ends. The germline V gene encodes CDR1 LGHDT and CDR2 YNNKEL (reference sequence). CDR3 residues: CASGPQDSEAFF. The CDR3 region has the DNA TGTGCCAGTGGCCCTCAGGACAGTGAAGCTTTCTTT.

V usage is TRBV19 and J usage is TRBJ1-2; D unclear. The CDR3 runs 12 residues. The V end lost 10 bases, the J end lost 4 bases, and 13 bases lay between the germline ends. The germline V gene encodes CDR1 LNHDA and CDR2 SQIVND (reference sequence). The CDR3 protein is CATMGGFYGYTF. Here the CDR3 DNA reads TGTGCCACTATGGGCGGATTCTATGGCTACACCTTC.

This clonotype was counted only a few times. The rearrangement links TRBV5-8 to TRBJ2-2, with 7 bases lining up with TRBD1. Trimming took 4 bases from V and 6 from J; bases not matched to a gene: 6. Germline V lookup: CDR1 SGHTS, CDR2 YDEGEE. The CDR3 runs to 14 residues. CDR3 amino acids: CASSRLGGSGELFF. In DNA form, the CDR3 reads TGTGCCAGCAGCCGCTTAGGGGGCTCCGGGGAGCTGTTTTTT.

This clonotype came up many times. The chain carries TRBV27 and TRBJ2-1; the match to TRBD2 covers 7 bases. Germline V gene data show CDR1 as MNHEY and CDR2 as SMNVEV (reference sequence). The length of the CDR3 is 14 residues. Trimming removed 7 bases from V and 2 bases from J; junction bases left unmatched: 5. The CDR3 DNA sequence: TGTGCCAGCACGAGCGGGACGACCTACAATGAGCAGTTCTTC. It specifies CASTSGTTYNEQFF.

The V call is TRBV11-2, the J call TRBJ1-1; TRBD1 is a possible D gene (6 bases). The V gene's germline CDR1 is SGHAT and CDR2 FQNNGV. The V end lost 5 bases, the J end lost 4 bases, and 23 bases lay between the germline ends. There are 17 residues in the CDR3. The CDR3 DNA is TGTGCCAGCAGCCCTTATGGGCCGTTGGTAGGGGGCACTGAAGCTTTCTTT. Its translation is CASSPYGPLVGGTEAFF.

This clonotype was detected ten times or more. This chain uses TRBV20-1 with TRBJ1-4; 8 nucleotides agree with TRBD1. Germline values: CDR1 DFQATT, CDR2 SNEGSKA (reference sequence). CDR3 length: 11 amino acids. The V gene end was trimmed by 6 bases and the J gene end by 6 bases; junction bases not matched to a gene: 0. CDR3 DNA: TGCAGTGCCAGGGGGCATGAAAAACTGTTTTTT. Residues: CSARGHEKLFF.